Sequencing of this TCR beta chain was carried out in a study of cytomegalovirus exposure and HLA in healthy donors. Study information: The approximately 120 validation repertoires were produced on the same platform as the roughly 700 repertoires of the first cohort. This was reported in a later analysis. Whole-study results and caveats: Associated with cytomegalovirus, according to the listing, were 150 to 200 TCR beta chains.

Method: immunoSEQ multiplex PCR; TCRdb's copy keeps in-frame clones and lacks some. The table lists about 340,000 clones, about nine tenths of them singletons, with 0.65% to 0.85% in the top ten. The donors were in the approximately 120-subject validation cohort; that cohort was separate from the 666-subject first cohort. As regards this clone: Its antigen is unknown.

CDR1 is SGHRS and CDR2 is YFSETQ in the germline V gene. Trimming left V 0 bases short and J 1 base short, with 13 bases between. The CDR3 consists of 16 residues. Sequenced: PBMCs. The receptor's source is a woman aged 18-35 years in good health and CMV-seronegative. The V gene is TRBV5-1, the J gene TRBJ2-5; weak D call: TRBD2 (6 bases). DNA of the CDR3: TGCGCCAGCAGCTTGGAGGGGCGGGGACTCCAAGAGACCCAGTACTTC. It is translated as CASSLEGRGLQETQYF. Filled out from reference TRBV5-1 and TRBJ2-5, the complete variable domain reads KAGVTQTPRYLIKTRGQQVTLSCSPISGHRSVSWYQQTPGQGLQFLFEYFSETQRNKGNFPGRFSGRQFSNSRSEMNVSTLELGDSALYLCASSLEGRGLQETQYFGPGTRLLVL.